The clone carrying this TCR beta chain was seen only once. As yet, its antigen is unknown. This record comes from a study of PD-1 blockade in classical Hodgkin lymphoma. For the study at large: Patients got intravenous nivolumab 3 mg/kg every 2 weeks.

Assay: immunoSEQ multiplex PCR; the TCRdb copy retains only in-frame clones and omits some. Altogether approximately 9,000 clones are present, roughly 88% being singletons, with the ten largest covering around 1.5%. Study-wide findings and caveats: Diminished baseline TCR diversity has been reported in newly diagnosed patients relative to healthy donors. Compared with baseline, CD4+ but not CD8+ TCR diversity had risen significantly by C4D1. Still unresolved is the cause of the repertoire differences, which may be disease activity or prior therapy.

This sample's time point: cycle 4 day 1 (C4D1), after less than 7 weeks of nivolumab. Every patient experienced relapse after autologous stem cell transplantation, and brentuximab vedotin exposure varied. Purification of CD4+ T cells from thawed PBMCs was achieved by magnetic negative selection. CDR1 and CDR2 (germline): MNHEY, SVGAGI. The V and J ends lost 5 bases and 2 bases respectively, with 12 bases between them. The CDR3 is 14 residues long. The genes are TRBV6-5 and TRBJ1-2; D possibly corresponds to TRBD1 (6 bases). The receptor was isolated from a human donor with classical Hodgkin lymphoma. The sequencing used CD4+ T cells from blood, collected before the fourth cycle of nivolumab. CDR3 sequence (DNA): TGTGCCAGCAGTACCGGGACAAAAAACTATGGCTACACCTTC. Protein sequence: CASSTGTKNYGYTF.